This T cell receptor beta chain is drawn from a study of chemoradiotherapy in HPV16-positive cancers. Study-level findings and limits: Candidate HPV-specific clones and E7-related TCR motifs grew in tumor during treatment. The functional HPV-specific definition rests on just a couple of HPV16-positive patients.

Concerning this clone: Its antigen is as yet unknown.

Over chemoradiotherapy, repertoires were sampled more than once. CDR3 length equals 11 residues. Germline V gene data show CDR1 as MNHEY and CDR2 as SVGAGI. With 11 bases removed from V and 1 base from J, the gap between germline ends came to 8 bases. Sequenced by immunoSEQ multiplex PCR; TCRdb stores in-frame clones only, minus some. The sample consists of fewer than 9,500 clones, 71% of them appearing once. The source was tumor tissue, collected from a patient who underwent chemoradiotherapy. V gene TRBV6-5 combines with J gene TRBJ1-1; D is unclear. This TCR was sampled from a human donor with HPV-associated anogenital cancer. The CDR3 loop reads CAAGGNTEAFF. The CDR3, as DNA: TGTGCCGCTGGAGGGAACACTGAAGCTTTCTTT.